These 16 T cell receptor beta chains originate from one sample sequenced in a study of blood T cell repertoires in COVID-19. TCRdb keeps only in-frame clones here, not all; method: immunoSEQ multiplex PCR. In the table there are over 250,000 clones, approximately 91% of which are singletons. Sequences were obtained from peripheral blood. The receptors derive from a man between 50 and 59 years old with acute or convalescent COVID-19.

This clone occurred a few times. The chain has TRBV27 and TRBJ2-7, with TRBD1 matching 8 bases. Trimming removed 5 bases from V and 4 bases from J; junction bases left unmatched: 10. The CDR3 is 15 amino acids. Germline V gene data show CDR1 as MNHEY and CDR2 as SMNVEV (reference sequence). The CDR3 nucleotides read TGTGCCAGCAGTAGCCCGGGACAGGCCATTTACGAGCAGTACTTC. It translates to CASSSPGQAIYEQYF.

This CDR3 reads CASSLTGGYEQYF. The CDR3 DNA sequence: TGTGCCAGCAGCTTAACAGGGGGCTACGAGCAGTACTTC. The rearrangement links TRBV11-2 to TRBJ2-7; TRBD1 matches 8 bases. From germline, CDR1 is SGHAT and CDR2 FQNNGV. V lost 2 bases, J lost 3 bases, and 0 bases stayed unmatched. The CDR3 has 13 amino acids.

The chain links TRBV11-3 to TRBJ1-4; D is unresolved. Germline V CDR1 and CDR2: SGHNT, YENEEA. The CDR3 contains 14 residues. Deletions cut 5 bases from V and 7 bases from J, with 14 bases between. CDR3 residues: CASSPRRGGEKLFF. CDR3 bases: TGTGCCAGCAGCCCCCGACGGGGTGGTGAAAAACTGTTTTTT.

This clone was recorded once. V and J are TRBV7-8 and TRBJ2-3; no clear D. V was cut by 3 bases and J by 0 bases, with 10 bases left in between. Looked up from germline, CDR1 is SGHVS and CDR2 is FQNEAQ. This CDR3 has 15 amino acids. In DNA form, the CDR3 reads TGTGCCAGCAGCTTCTCTCCTACTAGCACAGATACGCAGTATTTT. Protein: CASSFSPTSTDTQYF. Looking up the rest from reference TRBV7-8 and TRBJ2-3 gives the full variable domain: GAGVSQSPRYKVAKRGQDVALRCDPISGHVSLFWYQQALGQGPEFLTYFQNEAQLDKSGLPSDRFFAERPEGSVSTLKIQRTQQEDSAVYLCASSFSPTSTDTQYFGPGTRLTVL.

The V call is TRBV13, the J call TRBJ1-1; D might be TRBD1 (6 bases). V was clipped by 5 bases and J by 0 bases, with 10 bases between them. The germline gives CDR1 PRHDT, CDR2 FYEKMQ (reference sequence). The CDR3 runs 14 residues. The CDR3: CASSPDSMNTEAFF. In DNA form, the CDR3 reads TGTGCCAGCAGCCCGGACAGCATGAACACTGAAGCTTTCTTT.

The V and J genes are TRBV6-6 and TRBJ1-2, with a tentative D call TRBD1 (6 bases). The CDR3 consists of 13 residues. Trimming removed 8 bases at V and 4 bases at J, with 14 bases between. Germline CDR1 reads MNHNY; CDR2 reads SVGAGI (reference sequence). The chain's CDR3 is CASYSGVGYGYTF. CDR3 sequence (DNA): TGTGCCAGCTATTCAGGGGTCGGCTATGGCTACACCTTC.

The rearrangement links TRBV30 to TRBJ1-4, with 7 bases that match TRBD1. This CDR3 has 14 amino acids. With 4 bases clipped from V and 2 bases from J, the junction kept 4 bases outside the gene matches. Germline V gene lookup returns CDR1 GTSNPN and CDR2 SVGIG (reference sequence). The DNA for the CDR3 is TGTGCCTGGAAGGGGGCAGGTACTAATGAAAAACTGTTTTTT. This gives the protein CAWKGAGTNEKLFF.

The rearrangement uses TRBV2 and TRBJ1-4; 9 bases align to TRBD1. Germline V CDR1 and CDR2: SNHLY, FYNNEI. CDR3 length equals 18 residues. V was clipped by 0 bases and J by 2 bases; unmatched bases: 7. CDR3 sequence (DNA): TGTGCCAGCAGTGAAGCCTACAGGGGGCCGGGGACTAATGAAAAACTGTTTTTT. As protein: CASSEAYRGPGTNEKLFF. Full variable domain (rest looked up from reference TRBV2 and TRBJ1-4): EPEVTQTPSHQVTQMGQEVILRCVPISNHLYFYWYRQILGQKVEFLVSFYNNEISEKSEIFDDQFSVERPDGSNFTLKIRSTKLEDSAMYFCASSEAYRGPGTNEKLFFGSGTQLSVL.

The chain recombines TRBV5-1 with TRBJ1-5; 7 nucleotides match TRBD1. CDR1 SGHRS and CDR2 YFSETQ come from the germline V gene. The CDR3 loop spans 14 amino acids. Losses at the gene ends were 4 bases for V and 4 bases for J; bases not matched to a gene: 5. CDR3 coding DNA: TGCGCCAGCAGCCGGACAGGAGAGAATCAGCCCCAGCATTTT. It translates to CASSRTGENQPQHF.

This clone was seen a few times. CDR3 loop: CASSPSRIQVDGYTF. The CDR3 DNA follows: TGTGCCAGCAGCCCCTCACGTATCCAGGTTGATGGCTACACCTTC. The chain uses TRBV7-6 and TRBJ1-2, with no clear D. Germline V gives CDR1 SGHVS, CDR2 FNYEAQ. Trimming left V 5 bases short and J 6 bases short, with 19 bases between. CDR3 length equals 15 residues.

This chain joins TRBV7-2 and TRBJ2-3, with TRBD2 identical over 8 bases. The CDR3 is 16 residues long. The V segment lost 7 bases and the J segment 4 bases; nucleotides outside the gene matches: 13. The germline V gene encodes CDR1 SGHTA and CDR2 FQGNSA. CDR3 loop: CASTSAGTRGADTQYF. The CDR3 coding sequence is TGTGCCAGCACCTCAGCGGGGACTAGGGGAGCAGATACGCAGTATTTT.

This clone was observed a single time. The rearrangement uses TRBV29-1 and TRBJ1-5; 7 nucleotides match TRBD1. Germline values: CDR1 SQVTM, CDR2 ANQGSEA. V trimming: 5 bases; J trimming: 2 bases; junction bases outside the gene matches: 9. The length of the CDR3 is 15 residues. CDR3 in DNA: TGCAGCGTTAGTCAGGGGGACGGAGGCAATCAGCCCCAGCATTTT. Protein product: CSVSQGDGGNQPQHF.

In DNA, the CDR3 is TGTGCCAGCAGTGGACGGGATCACACAGATACGCAGTATTTT. It yields the protein CASSGRDHTDTQYF. The chain joins TRBV27 to TRBJ2-3; TRBD2 is a possible D gene (5 bases). V was clipped by 5 bases and J by 2 bases, with 11 bases between them. Germline assignment: CDR1 MNHEY and CDR2 SMNVEV (reference sequence). The CDR3 totals 14 residues.

The CDR3 nucleotides are TGTGCCAGTAGTATATTGGGCTCAAGCAATCAGCCCCAGCATTTT. Amino acids: CASSILGSSNQPQHF. The chain is built from TRBV19 and TRBJ1-5; D call uncertain. The V end was cut by 2 bases, the J end by 1 base, with 9 bases between. The CDR3 totals 15 residues. The germline gives CDR1 LNHDA, CDR2 SQIVND (reference sequence).

V is TRBV4-1 and J is TRBJ2-7; D call uncertain. This CDR3 has 13 amino acids. CDR1 and CDR2 (germline): MGHRA, YSYEKL. Trimming removed 4 bases from V and 7 bases from J, with 14 bases in between. In DNA, the CDR3 is TGCGCCAGCAGCCCTTGGCCAGAGCGAGAGCAGTACTTC. This encodes CASSPWPEREQYF.

The chain employs TRBV7-2 and TRBJ2-5; 7 bases map to TRBD1. This CDR3 region has 13 residues. Germline V gives CDR1 SGHTA, CDR2 FQGNSA. V lost 5 bases, J lost 4 bases, and 4 bases stayed unmatched. CDR3 region: CASSPRTGETQYF. The CDR3 DNA sequence: TGTGCCAGCAGCCCTCGGACAGGAGAGACCCAGTACTTC. Drawing the rest from reference TRBV7-2 and TRBJ2-5, the complete variable domain is GAGVSQSPSNKVTEKGKDVELRCDPISGHTALYWYRQSLGQGLEFLIYFQGNSAPDKSGLPSDRFSAERTGGSVSTLTIQRTQQEDSAVYLCASSPRTGETQYFGPGTRLLVL.